This T cell receptor beta chain was captured by sequencing in a study of cytomegalovirus exposure and HLA in healthy donors. Study results and limitations: In an earlier analysis, most TCR beta V segments were productive about 87% or about 30% of the time. Under in vitro conditions, a few CMV-associated chains were confirmed as specific for CMV antigens. CMV serostatus was the only immune exposure information that was available.

Per the germline V gene, CDR1 is GTSNPN and CDR2 is SVGIG (reference sequence). The CDR3 totals 14 residues. V was pared by 0 bases and J by 3 bases, with 9 bases between. While unrecorded immune exposures were likely, the donors were nominally healthy when sampled. Remarks on this clone: The antigen is undetermined.

The PCR had 60 Vbeta and 13 Jbeta primers. Assay used: immunoSEQ multiplex PCR; TCRdb lists only in-frame clones, some missing. This table holds some 140,000 clones, approximately 74% found once. V and J are TRBV30 and TRBJ1-5; D is unclear. The sequencing input was PBMCs. This TCR derives from a man younger than 45 in good health and CMV-seronegative. The CDR3 region has the DNA TGTGCCTGGAGTGTAGGCGGTCTCAATCAGCCCCAGCATTTT. This encodes CAWSVGGLNQPQHF.